There are a few counts of the clone carrying this T cell receptor (beta chain). The antigen remains unidentified. This specimen comes from a study of T-cell memory formation after mild COVID-19. TCRalpha and TCRbeta libraries used 5'RACE with constant-segment primers and UMIs. TCRdb used MiXCR to reprocess the 5' RACE reads, holding one entry per CDR3 protein. Here the sample spans around 300,000 distinct CDR3 sequences, roughly 17% being singletons. Study conclusions and caveats: Largely, contracting CD4+ clones fell within CM and EM, and contracting CD8+ clones within EMRA. The study detected some responding clones in pre-infection memory, suggesting cross-reactive memory joined. The study found balanced CD4/CD8 in clones contracting day 15 to 85 and a CD4+ lean in later expanders.

Trimming cost V 7 bases and J 0 bases, with 12 bases left between them. The CDR3 runs to 14 residues. The germline CDR1 and CDR2 sequences are LNHDA and SQIVND (reference sequence). Sequencing was carried out using PBMCs or a T cell subset sorted from them (not recorded which). The V gene is TRBV19, the J gene TRBJ1-2, with a tentative D call TRBD1 (6 bases). This sequence was found in a man between 18 and 35 years old who had mild COVID-19 (a few samples of this study predate the infection). Cell type and time point are not known. As DNA, the CDR3 is TGTGCCAGTACCTGGGACAAGACTAACTATGGCTACACCTTC. Translating gives CASTWDKTNYGYTF.